The 28 T cell receptor beta chains reported below all come from one sample, sequenced in a study of STAT5B mutations in CD4+ large granular lymphocyte leukemia. Profiled with immunoSEQ multiplex PCR; TCRdb holds only in-frame clones, not every one. The data show about 32,000 clones, 55% to 80% seen once. The specimen sequenced was CD4+ T cells from blood buffy coats. All receptors come from a human donor in good health.

V gene TRBV5-1 combines with J gene TRBJ1-1; D is possibly TRBD1 (6 bases). Germline values: CDR1 SGHRS, CDR2 YFSETQ. The CDR3 is made up of 13 amino acids. V was shortened by 4 bases and J by 7 bases, with 14 bases between the two germline ends. The CDR3: CASSLPRGVEAFF. For the CDR3, the DNA is TGCGCCAGCAGCCTGCCCAGGGGAGTTGAAGCTTTCTTT.

V gene TRBV11-2 combines with J gene TRBJ2-5; possibly TRBD2 for D (6 bases). Germline values: CDR1 SGHAT, CDR2 FQNNGV. This CDR3 is built from 16 residues. V lost 2 bases and J 5 bases, leaving 18 bases between the germline ends. The CDR3 region has the DNA TGTGCCAGCAGCTTATTCAGTACAGCGAGCGGGGAGACCCAGTACTTC. The encoded protein is CASSLFSTASGETQYF. The variable domain in full, with the rest retrieved from reference TRBV11-2 and TRBJ2-5, is EAGVAQSPRYKIIEKRQSVAFWCNPISGHATLYWYQQILGQGPKLLIQFQNNGVVDDSQLPKDRFSAERLKGVDSTLKIQPAKLEDSAVYLCASSLFSTASGETQYFGPGTRLLVL.

This rearrangement joins TRBV18 to TRBJ2-1; D is perhaps TRBD1 or TRBD2 (5 bases each). Germline V gene sequence: CDR1 KGHSH, CDR2 LQKENI. V was shortened by 5 bases and J by 8 bases, with 16 bases between the two germline ends. The CDR3 covers 14 residues. As DNA, the CDR3 is TGTGCCAGCTCAACGGGACCCAGGTGGGATGAGCAGTTCTTC. As protein: CASSTGPRWDEQFF.

The chain combines TRBV19 with TRBJ2-7; no clear D. CDR1 and CDR2 (germline): LNHDA, SQIVND (reference sequence). CDR3 length: 13 residues. The V end was cut by 1 base, the J end by 3 bases, with 7 bases between. The CDR3 loop reads CASSIGRFYEQYF. In DNA, the CDR3 is TGTGCCAGTAGTATAGGACGGTTCTACGAGCAGTACTTC. Together with reference TRBV19 and TRBJ2-7, the CDR3 gives the full variable domain: DGGITQSPKYLFRKEGQNVTLSCEQNLNHDAMYWYRQDPGQGLRLIYYSQIVNDFQKGDIAEGYSVSREKKESFPLTVTSAQKNPTAFYLCASSIGRFYEQYFGPGTRLTVT.

The chain recombines TRBV7-9 with TRBJ1-2; D is undetermined. The ends were cut back, 0 bases at V and 4 bases at J, with 12 bases in the middle. CDR3 length: 15 amino acids. Germline V gene lookup returns CDR1 SEHNR and CDR2 FQNEAQ (reference sequence). The CDR3 DNA follows: TGTGCCAGCAGCTTAGCGGCGGGCAACGGCTATGGCTACACCTTC. Protein product: CASSLAAGNGYGYTF.

The sample holds a few counts of this clone. The V gene is TRBV5-1, the J gene TRBJ2-1; 9 bases match TRBD2. The germline V gene has CDR1 SGHRS and CDR2 YFSETQ. Unmatched junction bases numbered 2, after V lost 0 bases and J lost 1 base. This CDR3 region has 16 residues. CDR3 DNA sequence: TGCGCCAGCAGCTTGGACAGCGGGGGGTCCTACAATGAGCAGTTCTTC. It yields the protein CASSLDSGGSYNEQFF.

This chain connects TRBV28 to TRBJ1-6; D is unclear. Germline values: CDR1 MDHEN, CDR2 SYDVKM. The length of the CDR3 is 14 residues. V was shortened by 6 bases and J by 7 bases, with 13 bases between the two germline ends. The CDR3 loop reads CASRRSQTNSPLHF. The CDR3 DNA reads as TGTGCCAGCAGGCGGAGCCAAACAAATTCACCCCTCCACTTT. The complete variable domain, with remaining parts taken from reference TRBV28 and TRBJ1-6, reads DVKVTQSSRYLVKRTGEKVFLECVQDMDHENMFWYRQDPGLGLRLIYFSYDVKMKEKGDIPEGYSVSREKKERFSLILESASTNQTSMYLCASRRSQTNSPLHFGNGTRLTVT.

This clone was recorded a few times. This chain links TRBV2 with TRBJ1-6; TRBD1 is a possible D gene (5 bases). CDR3 length: 13 residues. The germline V gene encodes CDR1 SNHLY and CDR2 FYNNEI. Trimming took 4 bases from V and 7 from J, leaving 8 bases between them. The CDR3 DNA reads TGTGCCAGCAGTGTGGGGGTAAATTCACCCCTCCACTTT. It yields the protein CASSVGVNSPLHF.

V and J are TRBV7-7 and TRBJ1-4; D is perhaps TRBD1 (5 bases). The V end lost 4 bases, the J end lost 7 bases, and 16 bases lay between the germline ends. CDR1 SSHAT and CDR2 FNYEAQ come from the germline V gene (reference sequence). This CDR3 has 15 amino acids. The DNA of the CDR3 is TGTGCCAGCAGCTCAGGAGGGGCCGAGGGTGAAAAACTGTTTTTT. Residues: CASSSGGAEGEKLFF.

The chain has TRBV4-3 and TRBJ2-3; no firm D call. With 0 bases removed from V and 6 bases from J, the gap between germline ends came to 13 bases. CDR1 LGHNA and CDR2 YSLEER come from the germline V gene. This CDR3 contains 15 residues. CDR3 nucleotides: TGCGCCAGCAGCCAAGATCGTGTGACCGGCGATACGCAGTATTTT. Its translation is CASSQDRVTGDTQYF.

V usage is TRBV6-5 and J usage is TRBJ2-1; 7 positions match TRBD2. The CDR3 is made up of 15 amino acids. The trim removed 6 bases at V and 1 base at J, leaving 6 bases unmatched. Looked up from germline, CDR1 is MNHEY and CDR2 is SVGAGI. The CDR3 is CASSTGGKSYNEQFF. The CDR3 coding sequence is TGTGCCAGCAGCACCGGGGGGAAATCCTACAATGAGCAGTTCTTC.

The chain uses TRBV5-4 and TRBJ2-7, with 9 positions matching TRBD2. The trim removed 0 bases at V and 5 bases at J, leaving 9 bases unmatched. The CDR3 extends over 16 amino acids. CDR1 SGHNT and CDR2 YYREEE come from the germline V gene (reference sequence). The CDR3 loop reads CASSLDLAGGRHEQYF. DNA for the CDR3: TGTGCCAGCAGCTTGGATTTGGCGGGGGGGCGCCACGAGCAGTACTTC.

The chain is built from TRBV2 and TRBJ2-2; 9 nucleotides match TRBD1. Germline CDR1 reads SNHLY; CDR2 reads FYNNEI. The CDR3 spans 15 residues. The J segment lost 9 bases and the V segment lost 10 bases, leaving 15 bases of the junction unmatched. CDR3: CATPSGTGKARELFF. In DNA form, the CDR3 reads TGTGCCACCCCGAGTGGGACAGGGAAGGCCCGGGAGCTGTTTTTT.

V gene TRBV7-2 combines with J gene TRBJ1-2; possibly TRBD1 for D (6 bases). This CDR3 has 16 amino acids. The germline V gene encodes CDR1 SGHTA and CDR2 FQGNSA. The V and J ends lost 1 base and 6 bases respectively, with 18 bases between them. CDR3 protein: CASSLVGGGNWHGYTF. The CDR3 coding sequence is TGTGCCAGCAGCTTAGTAGGGGGGGGCAACTGGCATGGCTACACCTTC.

V and J are TRBV2 and TRBJ1-1; 8 bases are shared with TRBD1. V lost 6 bases, J lost 5 bases, and 5 bases stayed unmatched. Looked up from germline, CDR1 is SNHLY and CDR2 is FYNNEI. The CDR3 is 13 amino acids. The CDR3, as DNA: TGTGCCAGCAGAAGAGACAGGGGTACTGAAGCTTTCTTT. It yields the protein CASRRDRGTEAFF.

J is TRBJ2-7 and V is TRBV5-1; D is ambiguous. The CDR3 covers 13 residues. V lost 0 bases, J lost 3 bases, and 7 bases lay in between. CDR1 and CDR2 (germline): SGHRS, YFSETQ. The CDR3 DNA reads as TGCGCCAGCAGCTTGGACACCTACTACGAGCAGTACTTC. It translates to CASSLDTYYEQYF. Full variable domain (outside the CDR3, taken from reference TRBV5-1 and TRBJ2-7): KAGVTQTPRYLIKTRGQQVTLSCSPISGHRSVSWYQQTPGQGLQFLFEYFSETQRNKGNFPGRFSGRQFSNSRSEMNVSTLELGDSALYLCASSLDTYYEQYFGPGTRLTVT.

This rearrangement joins TRBV6-1 to TRBJ1-2; D ambiguous. The V end lost 0 bases, the J end lost 8 bases, and 10 bases lay between the germline ends. The CDR3 is 13 residues long. From germline, CDR1 is MNHNS and CDR2 SASEGT. CDR3: CASSEAGRRGYTF. The CDR3 DNA is TGTGCCAGCAGTGAAGCTGGCCGCCGGGGCTACACCTTC.

This chain joins TRBV7-3 and TRBJ1-2; TRBD1 might be the D (5 bases). V lost 6 bases and J lost 8, with 16 bases in between. Germline CDR1 and CDR2: SGHTA and FQGTGA. The CDR3 extends over 13 amino acids. The CDR3 bases are TGTGCCAGCAGTCAAGGGGTGGCACGCGGCTACACCTTC. Encoded protein: CASSQGVARGYTF.

The chain carries TRBV10-3 and TRBJ2-6, with D possibly TRBD1 on 6 matching bases. The CDR3 length is 15 residues. V was trimmed by 6 bases and J by 2 bases, leaving 11 bases between them. Germline V gene data show CDR1 as ENHRY and CDR2 as SYGVKD. The CDR3 protein is CAIRKRGTGANVLTF. The CDR3 nucleotides are TGTGCCATCAGAAAAAGGGGGACTGGGGCCAACGTCCTGACTTTC.

V usage is TRBV29-1 and J usage is TRBJ1-2; D is unclear. Germline V gene lookup returns CDR1 SQVTM and CDR2 ANQGSEA. The length of the CDR3 is 10 residues. V was pared by 0 bases and J by 8 bases, with 4 bases between. DNA of the CDR3: TGCAGCGTTGAAGAAGGAGGCTACACCTTC. It is translated as CSVEEGGYTF.

This chain connects TRBV9 to TRBJ2-1; D tentatively fits TRBD1 or TRBD2 (6 bases each). The CDR3 consists of 15 residues. Trimming took 1 base from V and 5 from J, leaving 13 bases between them. The germline gives CDR1 SGDLS, CDR2 YYNGEE. CDR3 in amino acids: CASSVSGGPHNEQFF. The CDR3 coding sequence is TGTGCCAGCAGCGTATCTGGGGGGCCCCACAATGAGCAGTTCTTC.

This rearrangement joins TRBV5-4 to TRBJ2-5; 8 nucleotides align to TRBD2. Trimming at V came to 0 bases and at J to 4 bases, leaving 14 bases not matched to a gene. The germline V gene has CDR1 SGHNT and CDR2 YYREEE (reference sequence). This CDR3 has 18 amino acids. The CDR3: CASSLEVSSGGRSETQYF. CDR3 coding DNA: TGTGCCAGCAGCTTGGAAGTCTCCAGCGGGGGTCGGTCAGAGACCCAGTACTTC.

This chain uses TRBV7-9 with TRBJ1-2, with TRBD1 identical over 11 bases. Unmatched junction bases numbered 6, after V lost 5 bases and J lost 7 bases. In germline, CDR1 is SEHNR, CDR2 FQNEAQ (reference sequence). This CDR3 has 14 residues. The CDR3 loop is CASSKRDRGSGYTF. CDR3 nucleotide sequence: TGTGCCAGCAGCAAAAGGGACAGGGGGTCTGGCTACACCTTC.

Remarks on this clone: One end of the junction does not line up with germline, which may come from a read error. The chain uses TRBV6-6 and TRBJ2-5; 8 bases map to TRBD1. CDR1 and CDR2 (germline): MNHNY, SVGAGI (reference sequence). There are 13 residues in the CDR3. CDR3 loop: CATSSGGAETQYF. CDR3 nucleotides: TGTGCCACCAGTTCAGGGGGCGCAGAGACCCAGTACTTC.

V usage is TRBV10-3 and J usage is TRBJ2-7; D call uncertain. CDR1 and CDR2 from the germline V gene are ENHRY and SYGVKD. V was clipped by 5 bases and J by 2 bases, with 4 bases between them. The CDR3 loop spans 11 amino acids. CDR3 bases: TGTGCCATCAGTTCCGCCTACGAGCAGTACTTC. It is translated as CAISSAYEQYF.

The CDR3 region has the DNA TGTGCCGCCCGGGACAACTCCTACGAGCAGTACTTC. Its protein product is CAARDNSYEQYF. The chain combines TRBV2 with TRBJ2-7; possible D gene TRBD1, 6 bases. Trimming stripped 11 bases from V and 0 bases from J, with 11 bases between. CDR3 length: 12 amino acids. Germline CDR1 SNHLY, CDR2 FYNNEI. Based on the CDR3 plus reference TRBV2 and TRBJ2-7, the full variable domain is EPEVTQTPSHQVTQMGQEVILRCVPISNHLYFYWYRQILGQKVEFLVSFYNNEISEKSEIFDDQFSVERPDGSNFTLKIRSTKLEDSAMYFCAARDNSYEQYFGPGTRLTVT.

The rearrangement uses TRBV7-2 and TRBJ1-1, with D possibly being TRBD1 (6 bases). The CDR3 has 14 amino acids. With 6 bases removed from V and 1 base from J, the gap between germline ends came to 12 bases. In germline, CDR1 is SGHTA, CDR2 FQGNSA. CDR3 loop: CASREGVWNTEAFF. DNA for the CDR3: TGTGCCAGCAGGGAGGGGGTCTGGAACACTGAAGCTTTCTTT.

The rearrangement joins TRBV2 to TRBJ1-5; unclear D gene. Germline V gene sequence: CDR1 SNHLY, CDR2 FYNNEI. Trimming took 10 bases from V and 0 from J, leaving 13 bases between them. The CDR3 has 14 residues. CDR3 sequence reads: CAIQDRISNQPQHF. CDR3 nucleotides: TGTGCCATCCAGGACCGGATTAGCAATCAGCCCCAGCATTTT. Full variable domain (outside the CDR3, taken from reference TRBV2 and TRBJ1-5): EPEVTQTPSHQVTQMGQEVILRCVPISNHLYFYWYRQILGQKVEFLVSFYNNEISEKSEIFDDQFSVERPDGSNFTLKIRSTKLEDSAMYFCAIQDRISNQPQHFGDGTRLSIL.